The 13 T cell receptor beta chains presented below share a single source sample, sequenced in a study of CXCR3-negative and CXCR3-positive naive CD8 T cells. The antigens for these receptors are not known. The authors made the TRB cDNA libraries by 5' RACE using UMI labels. With the 5' RACE reads reprocessed, TCRdb shows one record per CDR3 protein and no DNA. This repertoire includes some 150,000 distinct CDR3 sequences. Regarding the study as a whole: CXCR3-positive naive cells had more hydrophobic TRB CDR3s than CXCR3-negative naive cells.

The sample comprised naive CXCR3+ CD8+ T cells from blood. The subset is: CD45RO-CCR7+CD27+CD95- naive CD8+ T cells expressing CXCR3 (TNR3+). These TCRs come from a human donor in good health. Some clones in this sample may be carry-over from other donors' samples.

The chain employs TRBV19 and TRBJ2-7; TCRdb outputs TRBD1, but without DNA this stays unchecked. Looked up from germline, CDR1 is LNHDA and CDR2 is SQIVND (reference sequence). The CDR3 loop spans 15 amino acids. The CDR3 loop reads CASSTGQGSSYEQYF.

The V gene is TRBV21-1, the J gene TRBJ2-4; as DNA is missing, the TRBD1 call by TCRdb cannot be tested. TRBV21-1 is a pseudogene segment. This CDR3 has 15 residues. This chain's CDR3 is CASNLGQESKNIQYF.

The chain recombines TRBV4-1 with TRBJ1-5. The CDR3 contains 15 residues. Germline assignment: CDR1 MGHRA and CDR2 YSYEKL. This chain's CDR3 is CASSASGGGNQPQHF.

This chain links TRBV4-3 with TRBJ2-1; the D gene TCRdb calls, TRBD1, cannot be checked with no DNA. CDR1 is LGHNA and CDR2 is YSLEER in the germline V gene. The CDR3 runs 17 residues. CDR3 amino acids: CASSQDSPPDRYNEQFF.

V gene TRBV20-1 combines with J gene TRBJ2-1; the D call of TRBD2 rests on TCRdb alone, since no DNA is present to check it. Looked up from germline, CDR1 is DFQATT and CDR2 is SNEGSKA (reference sequence). This CDR3 contains 14 residues. The CDR3 is CSAKGLAEYNEQFF.

The chain links TRBV13 to TRBJ2-7; TCRdb lists TRBD1, though no DNA is available to test this call. Germline CDR1 PRHDT, CDR2 FYEKMQ (reference sequence). The CDR3 has 14 amino acids. CDR3 residues: CASTGRQDAYEQYF.

The rearrangement links TRBV29-1 to TRBJ1-4. In germline, CDR1 is SQVTM, CDR2 ANQGSEA. The CDR3 is made up of 15 amino acids. The CDR3 sequence is CSVDSQVGSDEKLFF.

The chain carries TRBV20-1 and TRBJ2-1; TCRdb's assignment of TRBD2 cannot be checked, as there is no DNA. CDR1 is DFQATT, CDR2 SNEGSKA, per germline (reference sequence). The CDR3 sequence is 16 residues long. The CDR3 here is CSASQTSGPTYNEQFF.

The chain recombines TRBV6-2 or TRBV6-3 with TRBJ2-7. CDR1 is MNHEY, CDR2 SVGEGT, per germline. This CDR3 contains 12 residues. The CDR3 spells CASNKYGYEQYF.

The chain is built from TRBV10-3 and TRBJ2-1; TCRdb selects TRBD1, and the lack of DNA leaves this call unchecked. This CDR3 is 15 amino acids long. Germline assignment: CDR1 ENHRY and CDR2 SYGVKD. CDR3 sequence: CAISESVRGPAGQFF.

This chain connects TRBV29-1 to TRBJ2-7; the TCRdb D gene call, TRBD1, has no DNA to confirm it. This CDR3 contains 12 residues. The germline gives CDR1 SQVTM, CDR2 ANQGSEA. The CDR3 here is CSVVGDNYEQYF.

The CDR3 here is CASSLVFGTGGVGEQFF. The chain links TRBV7-9 to TRBJ2-1; the D call of TRBD1 rests on TCRdb alone, since no DNA is present to check it. Looked up from germline, CDR1 is SEHNR and CDR2 is FQNEAQ (reference sequence). The CDR3 totals 17 residues.

The chain recombines TRBV12-3 or TRBV12-4 with TRBJ2-5. CDR3 length: 15 residues. CDR3 sequence reads: CASSLYLVGKETQYF.